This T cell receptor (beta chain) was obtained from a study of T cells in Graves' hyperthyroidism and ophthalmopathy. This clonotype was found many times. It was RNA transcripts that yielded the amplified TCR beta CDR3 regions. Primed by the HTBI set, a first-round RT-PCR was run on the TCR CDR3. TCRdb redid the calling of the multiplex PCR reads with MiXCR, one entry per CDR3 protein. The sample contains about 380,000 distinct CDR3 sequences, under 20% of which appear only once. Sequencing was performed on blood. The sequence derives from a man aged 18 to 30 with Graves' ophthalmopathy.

DNA for the CDR3: TGTGCCAGCAGCTCCCCTTGGGCTAGCGGGTCCTACGAGCAGTACTTC. Translation: CASSSPWASGSYEQYF. This chain joins TRBV7-8 and TRBJ2-7, with 8 nucleotides matching TRBD2. The CDR3 length is 16 residues. Germline lookup yields CDR1 SGHVS and CDR2 FQNEAQ. V shed 4 bases and J 1 base; nucleotides not matched to a gene: 9.